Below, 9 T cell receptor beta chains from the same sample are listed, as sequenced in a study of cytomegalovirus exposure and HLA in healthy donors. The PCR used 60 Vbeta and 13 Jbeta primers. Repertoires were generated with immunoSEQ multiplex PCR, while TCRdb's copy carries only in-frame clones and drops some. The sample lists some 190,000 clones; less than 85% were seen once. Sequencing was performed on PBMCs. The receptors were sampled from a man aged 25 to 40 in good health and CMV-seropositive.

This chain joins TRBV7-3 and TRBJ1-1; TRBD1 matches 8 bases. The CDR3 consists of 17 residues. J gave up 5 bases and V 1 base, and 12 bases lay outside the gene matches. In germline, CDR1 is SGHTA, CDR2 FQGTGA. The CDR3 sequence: CASSLNPTGEGRTEAFF. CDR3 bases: TGTGCCAGCAGCTTAAACCCGACAGGGGAGGGCAGAACTGAAGCTTTCTTT.

CDR3 coding DNA: TGTGCCAGCAGTTCTGAGCGGGAGAGAACAATGAAGCAGTTCTTC. Translating it yields CASSSERERTMKQFF. This chain uses TRBV27 with TRBJ2-1; 8 bases are a match to TRBD2. The junction had 13 bases not matched to a gene; V was cut back by 4 bases and J by 11 bases. The CDR3 has 15 residues. Germline V gene sequence: CDR1 MNHEY, CDR2 SMNVEV (reference sequence).

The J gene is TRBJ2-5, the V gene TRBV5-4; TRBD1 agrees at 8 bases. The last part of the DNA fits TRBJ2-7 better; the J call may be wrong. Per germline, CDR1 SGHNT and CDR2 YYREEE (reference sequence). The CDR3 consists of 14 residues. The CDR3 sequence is CASSPGQGSYEQYF. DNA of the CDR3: TGTGCCAGCAGCCCCGGACAGGGCTCCTACGAGCAGTACTTC.

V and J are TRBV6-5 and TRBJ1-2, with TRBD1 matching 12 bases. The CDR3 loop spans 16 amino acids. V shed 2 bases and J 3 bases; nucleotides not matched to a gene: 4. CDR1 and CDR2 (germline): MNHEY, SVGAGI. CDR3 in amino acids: CASSYTGTGGDYGYTF. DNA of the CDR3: TGTGCCAGCAGTTACACCGGGACAGGGGGCGACTATGGCTACACCTTC.

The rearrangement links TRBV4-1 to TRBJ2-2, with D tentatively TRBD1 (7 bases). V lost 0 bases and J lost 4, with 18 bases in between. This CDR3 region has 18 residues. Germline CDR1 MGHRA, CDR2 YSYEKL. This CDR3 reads CASSQDWRGQTGTGELFF. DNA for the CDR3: TGCGCCAGCAGCCAAGATTGGCGGGGACAGACTGGCACCGGGGAGCTGTTTTTT.

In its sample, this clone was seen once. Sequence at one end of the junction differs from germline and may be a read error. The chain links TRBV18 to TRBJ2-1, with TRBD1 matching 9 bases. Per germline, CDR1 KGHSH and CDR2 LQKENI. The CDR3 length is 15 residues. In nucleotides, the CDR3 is TGTGCCAGCTCCCCACTCTCCGGGACAGGGAATGAGCAGTTCTTC. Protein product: CASSPLSGTGNEQFF. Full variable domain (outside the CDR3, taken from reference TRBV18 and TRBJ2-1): NAGVMQNPRHLVRRRGQEARLRCSPMKGHSHVYWYRQLPEEGLKFMVYLQKENIIDESGMPKERFSAEFPKEGPSILRIQQVVRGDSAAYFCASSPLSGTGNEQFFGPGTRLTVL.

This CDR3 reads CASSLWDSGRETQYF. In DNA, the CDR3 is TGTGCCAGTAGTCTATGGGACAGTGGGAGGGAGACCCAGTACTTC. This chain connects TRBV19 to TRBJ2-5; D may be TRBD1 (7 bases). Germline CDR1 and CDR2: LNHDA and SQIVND (reference sequence). This CDR3 has 15 residues. The V end was cut by 5 bases, the J end by 5 bases, with 18 bases between.

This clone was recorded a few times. CDR3 sequence: CATSTGLAQNEQFF. In DNA, the CDR3 is TGTGCCACCAGTACCGGACTAGCCCAAAATGAGCAGTTCTTC. The genes are TRBV15 and TRBJ2-1; 8 bases agree with TRBD2. The CDR3 runs 14 residues. V dropped 6 bases and J dropped 7; count of bases not matched to a gene: 8. Per the germline V gene, CDR1 is LNHNV and CDR2 is YYDKDF (reference sequence).

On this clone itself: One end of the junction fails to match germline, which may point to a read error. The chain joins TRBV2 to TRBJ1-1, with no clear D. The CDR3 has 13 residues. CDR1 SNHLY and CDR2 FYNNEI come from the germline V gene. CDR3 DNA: TGCGCCAGCACCCCCGGGGAGGGCTCCGAAGCTTTCTTT. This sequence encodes CASTPGEGSEAFF.